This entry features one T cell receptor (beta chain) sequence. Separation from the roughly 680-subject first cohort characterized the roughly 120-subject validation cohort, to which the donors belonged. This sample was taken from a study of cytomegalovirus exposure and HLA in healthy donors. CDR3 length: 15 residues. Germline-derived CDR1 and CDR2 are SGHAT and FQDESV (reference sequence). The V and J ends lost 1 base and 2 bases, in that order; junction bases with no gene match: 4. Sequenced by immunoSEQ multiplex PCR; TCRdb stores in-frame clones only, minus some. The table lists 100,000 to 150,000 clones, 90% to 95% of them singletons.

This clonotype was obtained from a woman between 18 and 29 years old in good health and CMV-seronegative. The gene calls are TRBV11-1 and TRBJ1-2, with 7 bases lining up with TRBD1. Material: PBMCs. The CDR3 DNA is TGTGCCAGCAGCTTAGGGACAGGCGAGAACTATGGCTACACCTTC. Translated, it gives CASSLGTGENYGYTF.